Sequencing of this TCR beta chain was carried out in a study of OX40 agonist ivuxolimab in advanced cancers. Overall study: All patients had ivuxolimab intravenously every 2 weeks at 0.01 to 10 mg/kg. Patients were roughly 83% male with ages roughly 20 to 80, mean roughly 55.

The protocol was immunoSEQ multiplex PCR, while the TCRdb copy is restricted to in-frame clones and leaves out a portion. This sample has roughly 36,000 clones; about 92% occur once, and the top ten carry 9.1%. Trimming stripped 0 bases from V and 2 bases from J, with 13 bases between. The CDR3 consists of 16 residues. Germline V gene data show CDR1 as LGHNA and CDR2 as YNFKEQ. The sequencing used CD4+ or CD8+ T cells sorted from blood, collected in a trial of the OX40 agonist ivuxolimab. This clonotype was obtained from an adult with an advanced solid tumor such as melanoma, head and neck, liver or kidney cancer. This chain links TRBV4-2 with TRBJ1-2; D is perhaps TRBD1 (6 bases). CDR3 bases: TGTGCCAGCAGCCAAGAATCAGGGGAGTCCAACTATGGCTACACCTTC. Its protein is CASSQESGESNYGYTF.